This is a list of T cell receptor beta chains from one sample in a study of graft-versus-host responses after intestinal transplantation. Here immunoSEQ multiplex PCR was the method, and the copy in TCRdb shows in-frame clones only, minus some. The table includes fewer than 100,000 clones, about 82% detected once. The sample was PBMCs, taken 255 days after intestinal transplant. These receptors were obtained from a human patient who received an intestinal transplant, so some T cells may come from the graft donor. The CDR3 runs from the conserved cysteine through the conserved F or W. D genes are given only for firm matches. Rows give clone size only sometimes, using once, few, many, or a class for an expanded clone.

V	J	size	D	DNA	CDR3
TRBV13	TRBJ1-6	NA	NA	TGTGCCAGCAGCCCCAATGGGGCAGGTAATTCACCCCTCCACTTT	CASSPNGAGNSPLHF
TRBV9	TRBJ2-5	NA	NA	TGTGCCAGCAGCGTACGGGCACAAGAGACCCAGTACTTC	CASSVRAQETQYF
TRBV10-2	TRBJ2-4	NA	NA	TGCGCCAGCAGTGACGGTGAGGGGGGCGCCAAAAACATTCAGTACTTC	CASSDGEGGAKNIQYF
TRBV2	TRBJ2-5	NA	NA	TGTGCCAGCAGTGATTTAGTGAAAGAGACCCAGTACTTC	CASSDLVKETQYF
TRBV27	TRBJ2-2	NA	NA	TGTGCCAGCAGTTTCTTAAGCCCCGGGGAGCTGTTTTTT	CASSFLSPGELFF
TRBV2	TRBJ1-5	NA	NA	TGTGCCAGCAGGTCTGGGACACTAGGCAATCAGCCCCAGCATTTT	CASRSGTLGNQPQHF
TRBV7-8	TRBJ2-7	NA	TRBD1	TGTGCCAGCAGCCCCCTGACAGGGGGCGAGCAGTACTTC	CASSPLTGGEQYF
TRBV10-3	TRBJ2-5	once	TRBD1	TGTGCCATCAGTCCGGACAGGGGAGAGACCCAGTACTTC	CAISPDRGETQYF
TRBV2	TRBJ2-6	NA	NA	TGTGCCAGCAGGACGACGGGTGGGGCCAACGTCCTGACTTTC	CASRTTGGANVLTF
TRBV7-9	TRBJ1-4	NA	NA	TGTGCCAGCAGCTTCCACAGTAATGAAAAACTGTTTTTT	CASSFHSNEKLFF
TRBV27	TRBJ2-5	few	TRBD2	TGTACCGCGGGGGTGTTGGAGACCCAGTACTTC	CTAGVLETQYF
TRBV9	TRBJ2-2	NA	TRBD2	TGTGCCAGCAGCGTAAAACTAGCGGGAGGCGGGGAGCTGTTTTTT	CASSVKLAGGGELFF
TRBV9	TRBJ2-1	once	NA	TGTGCCAGCAGCGGGGGTGAGCCGAAATCTTACAATGAGCAGTTCTTC	CASSGGEPKSYNEQFF
TRBV5-6	TRBJ1-6	once	NA	TGTGCCAGCACAAGGGGCCAGGGACCTCCACTTAATAATTCACCCCTCCACTTT	CASTRGQGPPLNNSPLHF
TRBV18	TRBJ2-7	NA	TRBD2	TGTGCCAGCTCACCCCCCCAGCTAGCGGGCTACGAGCAGTACTTC	CASSPPQLAGYEQYF
TRBV6-5	TRBJ2-5	NA	TRBD1	TGTGCCAGCACCTCATCCGGGACAGGGAGGGAGACCCAGTACTTC	CASTSSGTGRETQYF
TRBV6-1	TRBJ1-5	NA	NA	TGTGCCAGCAGTGAATCGGACGGCACCAATCAGCCCCAGCATTTT	CASSESDGTNQPQHF
TRBV7-2	TRBJ1-4	NA	NA	TGTGCCAGCAGCTTAAGGACGGAGGAAACGGCGGTGGGAAAACTGTTTTTT	CASSLRTEETAVGKLFF
TRBV7-9	TRBJ2-1	NA	TRBD2	TGTGCCAGCAGTTGGACTAGCGGGAGCCACAATGAGCAGTTCTTC	CASSWTSGSHNEQFF
TRBV6-1	TRBJ1-1	NA	NA	TGTGCCAGCAGTGAAGAGTATTGGGGAGTGAGGAACACTGAAGCTTTCTTT	CASSEEYWGVRNTEAFF
TRBV6-1	TRBJ1-5	NA	NA	TGTGCCAGCAGTGAAGCGCTAGGGGCAGTATATAGCAATCAGCCCCAGCATTTT	CASSEALGAVYSNQPQHF
TRBV28	TRBJ2-1	NA	NA	TGTGCCAGCAGTACCGGGACTCACAACAATGAGCAGTTCTTC	CASSTGTHNNEQFF
TRBV6-1	TRBJ1-2	NA	TRBD1	TGTGCCAGCAGCTCCTACAGGGGTCGGCATGGCTACACCTTC	CASSSYRGRHGYTF